This T cell receptor beta chain was sequenced during a study of cytomegalovirus exposure and HLA in healthy donors. As for the study in general: A later analysis reported the same platform for the approximately 110 validation repertoires and the 500 to 750 first-cohort repertoires. Notes on the study in general: In vitro data verified three CMV-associated chains as specific for CMV antigens.

The repertoire was sequenced with immunoSEQ multiplex PCR; TCRdb's copy has only in-frame clones and lacks some. The table includes about 65,000 clones, about 92% detected once. The germline V and J ends were trimmed by 5 bases and 4 bases, with 11 bases remaining between them. CDR1 is SGHTA and CDR2 is FQGTGA in the germline V gene. The CDR3 covers 13 residues. Notes on this clone: What it recognizes is unknown.

Source material: PBMCs. This chain joins TRBV7-3 and TRBJ1-1, with no clear D. The TCR originated in a woman aged 18-30 years in good health and CMV-seronegative. This CDR3 is CASSPRVGTEAFF. DNA for the CDR3: TGTGCCAGCAGCCCACGGGTCGGCACTGAAGCTTTCTTT.